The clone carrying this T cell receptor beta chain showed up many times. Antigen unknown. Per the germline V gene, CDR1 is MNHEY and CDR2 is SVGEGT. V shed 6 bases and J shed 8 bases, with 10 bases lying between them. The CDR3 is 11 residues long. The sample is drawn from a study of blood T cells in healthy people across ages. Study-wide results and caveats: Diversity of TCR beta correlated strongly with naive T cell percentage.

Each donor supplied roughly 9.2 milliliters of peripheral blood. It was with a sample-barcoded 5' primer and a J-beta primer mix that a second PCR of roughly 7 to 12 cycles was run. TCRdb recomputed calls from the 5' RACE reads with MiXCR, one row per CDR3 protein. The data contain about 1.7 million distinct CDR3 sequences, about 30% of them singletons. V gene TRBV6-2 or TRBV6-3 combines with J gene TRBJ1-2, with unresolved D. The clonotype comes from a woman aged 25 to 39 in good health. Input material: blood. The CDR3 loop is CASSRGRGYTF. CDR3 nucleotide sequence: TGTGCCAGCAGCCGCGGTCGGGGCTACACCTTC.